This T cell receptor beta chain was sequenced for a study of blood T cell repertoires in COVID-19. Study overall: The study drew acute and convalescent COVID-19 samples from the United States, Italy and Spain. PBMCs, B-cell-depleted T cells, or T cells provided the cDNA or gDNA that made up the material.

This clone was observed a single time. Germline V gene sequence: CDR1 SNHLY, CDR2 FYNNEI. The CDR3 totals 17 residues. With 4 bases removed from V and 3 bases from J, the gap between germline ends came to 19 bases. As originally analysed: Cell counts per sample came from amplifying reference gene primers. Measured with immunoSEQ multiplex PCR; TCRdb has only the in-frame clones, and not every one. Clonal size and the V and J genes are those of that table, whereas D and trimming came from the DNA. Found here are approximately 100,000 clones, approximately 87% of them singletons; the top ten hold roughly 13%.

Sequenced: peripheral blood. The chain joins TRBV2 to TRBJ1-5; D is ambiguous. This receptor was taken from a human donor in a cohort sampled during active or convalescent COVID-19. CDR3 in DNA: TGTGCCAGCAGTGGGGCCCTTAGGCAAGGCCCCAATCAGCCCCAGCATTTT. Protein sequence: CASSGALRQGPNQPQHF.